A selection of T cell receptor beta chains follows, all from one sample in a study of blood T cell repertoires in COVID-19. Produced via immunoSEQ multiplex PCR; TCRdb's table is partial and in-frame only. The top ten clones hold roughly 8.7% of a sample with more than 75,000 clones, about 91% of them seen once. The sequenced material came from peripheral blood. The receptors originated from a woman in her 70s with acute or convalescent COVID-19. CDR3s include the opening cysteine and the closing phenylalanine or tryptophan. Clone size is stated in some rows and not others, as once, few, many or a class when expanded.

TRBV7-8	NA	CASSHRDRGTEAFF
TRBV20-1	NA	CSASPQAGEKLFF
TRBV21-1	few	CAAGYPGNTEAFF
TRBV2	NA	CASTLGGYEQYF
TRBV9	once	CASSEAGDGYNEQFF
TRBV3-1/TRBV3-2	NA	CASSQSFSQTSSYNSPLHF
TRBV2	NA	CASTRDRGYYEQYF
TRBV7-9	NA	CASSFLSMNTEAFF
TRBV27	NA	CASSLGSSGRANTGELFF
TRBV19	NA	CASSETGTFSLGAFF
TRBV5-4	NA	CASRRDYGNTEAFF
TRBV28	NA	CASRGDTEAFF
TRBV5-1	NA	CASSADRDYYEQYF
TRBV27	NA	CASRPIGGSSGRPRLF
TRBV27	NA	CASSLLGGMGQPQHF
TRBV2	few	CASIITGEAEAFF
TRBV27	NA	CASSEREGDEQFF
TRBV7-3	NA	CASGDRGNTDTQYF
TRBV27	NA	CASSYQSTGTSGRGRTDTQYF
TRBV21-1	few	CARWDRFSSYEQYF
TRBV4-1	NA	CASSQDATGRWETQYF
TRBV18	NA	CASSPVRGFEKLFF
TRBV5-3	NA	CARSLVGSEPSSTEAFF
TRBV9	NA	CASSVAEGGLGEKLFF
TRBV11-2	NA	CASSLESFHEQYF